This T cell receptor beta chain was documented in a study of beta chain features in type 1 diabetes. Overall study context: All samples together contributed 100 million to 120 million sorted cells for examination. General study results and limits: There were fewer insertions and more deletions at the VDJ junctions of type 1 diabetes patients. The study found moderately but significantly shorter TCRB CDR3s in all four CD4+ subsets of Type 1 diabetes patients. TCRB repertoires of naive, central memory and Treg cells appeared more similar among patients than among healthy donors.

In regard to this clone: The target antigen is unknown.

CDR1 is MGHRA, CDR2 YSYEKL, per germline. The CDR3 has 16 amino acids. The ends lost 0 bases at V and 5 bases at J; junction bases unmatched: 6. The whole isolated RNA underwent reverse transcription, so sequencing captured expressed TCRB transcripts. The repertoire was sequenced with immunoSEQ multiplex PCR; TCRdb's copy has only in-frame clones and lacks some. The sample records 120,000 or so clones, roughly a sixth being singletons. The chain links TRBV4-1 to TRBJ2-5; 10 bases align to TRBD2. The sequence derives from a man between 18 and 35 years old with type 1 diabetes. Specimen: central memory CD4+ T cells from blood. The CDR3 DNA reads TGCGCCAGCAGCCAAGACGCTAGCGGGAGATGGGAGACCCAGTACTTC. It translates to CASSQDASGRWETQYF.